This T cell receptor beta chain was profiled in a study of human T cells and chemical hapten exposure (dated by TCRdb to 2020 to 2022). Notes on the research overall: For sensitization, 2% DPC in acetone was applied to a roughly 2 cm by roughly 2 cm area of upper inner arm skin. Throughout the roughly 25-week study period, patients were also given weekly therapeutic DPC doses on the scalp. Patch tests used Finn chambers with 0.01% DPC on the upper back, scored after 6 days by International Contact Dermatitis Research Group standards. The mostly female patient cohort included alopecia areata with under or over 50% scalp involvement, alopecia totalis and alopecia universalis. The libraries were sequenced as a pool, and the TCR yield per sample differed mostly because of small variations in library volumes within the pool. The study tracked peripheral blood TCR repertoire changes in vivo during primary and secondary sensitization to the hapten diphenylcyclopropenone (DPC) in alopecia patients. Blood samples were taken from patients before sensitization (week 0) and at 2, 6 and about 24 weeks after DPC sensitization. For TCR sequencing, blood came from 25 to 35 alopecia patients at anywhere from one to four time points (pre-sensitization, 2, 6 and 24 weeks).

The paper's findings and limits, for the study overall: Compared with pre-sensitization or healthy control sets, expanded TCRs formed significantly more large CDR3 similarity clusters, which is consistent with antigen-driven responses. The number of TCRs above 1 in 1000 frequency did not change with DPC sensitization; there was no evidence of global repertoire structure alterations. Because every patient had alopecia, a presumed autoimmune disease, the patients' immune response might differ from that of healthy individuals. Repeated subsampling changed both the strength of the expansion versus patch-test correlation and the threshold at which the correlation became significant. Patch test score was positively correlated with the number of PT1 expanded TCRs, with significance at thresholds 8, 16 and 32 but not at 4.

Details on this clonotype: What antigen it recognizes has not been identified. No base quality information exists; no much larger clone differs at one position.

Libraries were built with RACE. Instrument on record: NextSeq 500. During library preparation, unique molecular identifiers were attached to individual cDNA molecules so that TCRs could be counted in a quantitative, reproducible way. Each blood RNA sample was used to sequence both TCR alpha and TCR beta chains. The published analysis was carried out like this. Samples had a median of roughly 100,000 TCRs, with a range from roughly 20,000 to 690,600. V, J and CDR3 annotation of the TCR reads was carried out using the Decombinator software suite. For PS versus PT1 abundance plots, all samples were subsampled to the same number of TCRs (28,000). Expanded TCRs were defined as absent before sensitization and observed at least eight times at the 2-week time point. The public reads were reanalyzed by TCRdb: fastp trimming at Q25, MiXCR alignment, in-frame beta chains only. Entries are consolidated by CDR3 protein sequence, retaining the most common genes and DNA. TCRdb's processing, not the authors' own work, is the source of the V and J calls. For this sample the table gives over 70,000 distinct CDR3 sequences, of which roughly 11% were detected only once. The ten largest clones take up about 1.6% of the sample.

Sequences MNHEY (CDR1) and SVGEGT (CDR2) are obtained from the germline V gene. The CDR3, cysteine through phenylalanine, is 14 amino acids long. Only the CDR3 portion is preserved as DNA: 42 bases, with reading frame beginning at the first base. V is pared back by 2 bases and J by 1 base, with 5 bases lying between the germline termini. This specimen's time point label, per the study, means: patch test 2, 6 weeks after DPC sensitization. Taken with the paper, the label for treatment or condition translates to: therapeutic diphenylcyclopropenone sensitization with weekly scalp DPC. At every patch-test visit, the blood draw took place before the patch test was put on. Eligible patients were aged 18 to 70, diagnosed with alopecia, deemed suitable for DPC therapy, and excluded if pregnant. Total RNA was extracted from unfractionated whole blood collected in Tempus Blood RNA tubes.

The sample in question was whole blood, obtained in connection with sensitization to the hapten diphenylcyclopropenone (DPC). The sequence came from a man aged 18 to 29 with alopecia areata. Some clones in this sample may be carry-over from other donors' samples. The chain employs TRBV6-2 or TRBV6-3 and TRBJ2-2, with the D gene not clear enough to name. For the CDR3, the sequence is CASSYGVNTGELFF. The nucleotide sequence reads as follows: TGTGCCAGCAGTTACGGGGTGAACACCGGGGAGCTGTTTTTT.